The clone carrying this T cell receptor (beta chain) has at least ten counts. This sample is part of a study of T cells in Graves' hyperthyroidism and ophthalmopathy. There are 15 residues in the CDR3. CDR1 is MNHNY, CDR2 SVGAGI, per germline (reference sequence). V was clipped by 2 bases and J by 0 bases, with 8 bases between them. The CDR3 regions of TCR beta were amplified from RNA transcripts. First-round RT-PCR with HTBI primers amplified the TCR CDR3 region. TCRdb redid the calling of the multiplex PCR reads with MiXCR, one entry per CDR3 protein. The sample holds a few hundred thousand distinct CDR3 sequences; roughly 16% are singletons and the top ten take 3% to 4%.

The genes are TRBV6-6 and TRBJ1-3, with D perhaps matching TRBD1 (6 bases). This sequence originates from a woman aged 40 to 50 with Graves' ophthalmopathy. Material: blood. CDR3 in amino acids: CASSYQGGSGNTIYF. DNA for the CDR3: TGTGCCAGCAGTTACCAAGGGGGCTCTGGAAACACCATATATTTT.